This entry is about one T cell receptor (beta chain). The target antigen is unknown. The V end lost 3 bases, the J end lost 2 bases, and 7 bases lay between the germline ends. CDR1 SGHRS and CDR2 YFSETQ come from the germline V gene. The length of the CDR3 is 13 residues. Processed graft tissue released its intraepithelial and lamina propria lymphocytes. The data are from a study of graft-versus-host responses after intestinal transplantation. Across the study: Grafts that recipients had were multivisceral, liver-intestinal, or isolated intestinal transplants. Overall study findings and caveats: Present in recipient marrow, GvH clones included some that appeared first in ileum or blood. Allograft clonal ratios (graft-versus-host to host-versus-graft) were high in patients who had graft-donor T cell macrochimerism.

Profiled with immunoSEQ multiplex PCR; TCRdb holds only in-frame clones, not every one. In the table there are 4,000 to 5,500 clones, over 60% of which are singletons. This sequence was found in a human patient who received an intestinal transplant, so some T cells may come from the graft donor. This rearrangement joins TRBV5-1 to TRBJ2-3, with D perhaps being TRBD1 or TRBD2 (5 bases each). The material sequenced was ileum tissue, taken around 120 days after intestinal transplantation. The CDR3 sequence: CASSWGFTDTQYF. In DNA, the CDR3 is TGCGCCAGCAGCTGGGGGTTCACAGATACGCAGTATTTT.